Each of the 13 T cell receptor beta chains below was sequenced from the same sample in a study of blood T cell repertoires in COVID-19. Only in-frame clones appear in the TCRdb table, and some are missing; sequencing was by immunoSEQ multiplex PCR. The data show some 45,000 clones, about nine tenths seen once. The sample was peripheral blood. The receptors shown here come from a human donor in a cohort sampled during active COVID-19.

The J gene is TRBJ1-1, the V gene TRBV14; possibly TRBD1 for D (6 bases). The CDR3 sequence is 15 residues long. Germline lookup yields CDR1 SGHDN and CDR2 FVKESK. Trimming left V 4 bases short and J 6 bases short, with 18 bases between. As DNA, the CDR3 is TGTGCCAGCAGCCGCCGGGGGGCGAGTCTAGCTGAAGCTTTCTTT. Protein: CASSRRGASLAEAFF.

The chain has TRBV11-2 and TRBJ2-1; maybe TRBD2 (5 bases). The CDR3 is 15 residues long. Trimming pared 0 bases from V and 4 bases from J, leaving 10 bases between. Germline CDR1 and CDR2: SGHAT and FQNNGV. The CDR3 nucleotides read TGTGCCAGCAGCTTAGAGAGAGGGCCTTACAATGAGCAGTTCTTC. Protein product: CASSLERGPYNEQFF.

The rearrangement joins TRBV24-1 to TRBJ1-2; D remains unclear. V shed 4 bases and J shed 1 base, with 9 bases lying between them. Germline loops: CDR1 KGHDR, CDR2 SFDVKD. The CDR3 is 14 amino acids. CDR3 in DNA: TGTGCCACCAGTGACTTAACAGTTAACTATGGCTACACCTTC. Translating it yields CATSDLTVNYGYTF.

The CDR3 DNA reads TGTGCCAGCAGCTCTGGACAGGGGATCGATTCACCCCTCCACTTT. It codes for CASSSGQGIDSPLHF. The chain joins TRBV7-6 to TRBJ1-6; 9 positions agree with TRBD1. The CDR3 loop spans 15 amino acids. J lost 8 bases, V lost 4 bases, and 6 bases had no gene match. CDR1 is SGHVS, CDR2 FNYEAQ, per germline.

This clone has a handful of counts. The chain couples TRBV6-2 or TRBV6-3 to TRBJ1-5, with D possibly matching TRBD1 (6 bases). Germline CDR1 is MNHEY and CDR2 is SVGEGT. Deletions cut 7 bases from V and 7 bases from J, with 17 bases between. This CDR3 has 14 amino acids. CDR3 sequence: CASNPGVGGQPQHF. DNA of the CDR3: TGTGCCAGCAACCCAGGGGTCGGGGGGCAGCCCCAGCATTTT.

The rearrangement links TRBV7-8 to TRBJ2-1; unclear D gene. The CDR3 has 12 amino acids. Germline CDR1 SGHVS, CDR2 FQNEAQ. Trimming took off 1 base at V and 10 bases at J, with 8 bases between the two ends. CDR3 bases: TGTGCCAGCAGCTTAGACAGTTGGGAGCAGTTCTTC. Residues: CASSLDSWEQFF.

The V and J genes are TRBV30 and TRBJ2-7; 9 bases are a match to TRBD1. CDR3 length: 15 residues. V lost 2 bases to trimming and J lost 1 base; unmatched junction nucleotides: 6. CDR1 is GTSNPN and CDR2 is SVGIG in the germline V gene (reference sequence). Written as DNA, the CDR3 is TGTGCCTGGAGTTATCGGGACAGGGTGTCCTACGAGCAGTACTTC. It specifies CAWSYRDRVSYEQYF.

The DNA for the CDR3 is TGTGCCAGCAGCCCACAGGGGGCAGGCGGGGAGCTGTTTTTT. As protein: CASSPQGAGGELFF. This sequence joins TRBV6-4 and TRBJ2-2; 9 bases match TRBD1. The CDR3 is 14 amino acids. The ends lost 6 bases at V and 7 bases at J; junction bases unmatched: 6. Germline V gene data show CDR1 as MRHNA and CDR2 as SNTAGT.

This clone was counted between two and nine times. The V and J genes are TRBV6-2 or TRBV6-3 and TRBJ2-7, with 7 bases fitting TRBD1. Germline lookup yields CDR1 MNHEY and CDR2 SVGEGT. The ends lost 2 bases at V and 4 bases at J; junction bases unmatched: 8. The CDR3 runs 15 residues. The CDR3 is CASSYPAAGGYEQYF. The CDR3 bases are TGTGCCAGCAGTTACCCGGCCGCAGGGGGATACGAGCAGTACTTC.

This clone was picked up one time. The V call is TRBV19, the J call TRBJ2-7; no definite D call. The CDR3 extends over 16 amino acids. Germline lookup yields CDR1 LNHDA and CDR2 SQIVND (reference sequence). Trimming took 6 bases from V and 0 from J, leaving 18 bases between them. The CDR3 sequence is CASSLLYSFPSYEQYF. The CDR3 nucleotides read TGTGCCAGTAGCTTGTTATATAGTTTCCCCTCCTACGAGCAGTACTTC.

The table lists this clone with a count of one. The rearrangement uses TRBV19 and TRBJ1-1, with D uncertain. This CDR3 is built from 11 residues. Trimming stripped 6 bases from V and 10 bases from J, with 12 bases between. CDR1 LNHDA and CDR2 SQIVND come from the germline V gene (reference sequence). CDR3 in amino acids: CASRNLRGAFF. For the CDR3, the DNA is TGTGCCAGTAGAAATTTACGCGGAGCTTTCTTT.

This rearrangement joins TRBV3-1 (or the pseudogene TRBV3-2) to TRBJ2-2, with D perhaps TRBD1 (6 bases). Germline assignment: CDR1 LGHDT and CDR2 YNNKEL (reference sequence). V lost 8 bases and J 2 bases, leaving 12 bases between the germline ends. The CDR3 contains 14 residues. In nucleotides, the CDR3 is TGTGCCAGCGGAACAGGGTTTAACACCGGGGAGCTGTTTTTT. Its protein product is CASGTGFNTGELFF.

The CDR3 here is CASRDGQGTSTDTQYF. The DNA of the CDR3 is TGTGCCAGCAGGGACGGACAGGGAACTTCTACAGATACGCAGTATTTT. This chain connects TRBV7-9 to TRBJ2-3; 8 bases align to TRBD1. The V and J ends lost 6 bases and 3 bases, in that order; junction bases with no gene match: 11. The CDR3 loop spans 16 amino acids. CDR1 is SEHNR and CDR2 is FQNEAQ in the germline V gene (reference sequence).